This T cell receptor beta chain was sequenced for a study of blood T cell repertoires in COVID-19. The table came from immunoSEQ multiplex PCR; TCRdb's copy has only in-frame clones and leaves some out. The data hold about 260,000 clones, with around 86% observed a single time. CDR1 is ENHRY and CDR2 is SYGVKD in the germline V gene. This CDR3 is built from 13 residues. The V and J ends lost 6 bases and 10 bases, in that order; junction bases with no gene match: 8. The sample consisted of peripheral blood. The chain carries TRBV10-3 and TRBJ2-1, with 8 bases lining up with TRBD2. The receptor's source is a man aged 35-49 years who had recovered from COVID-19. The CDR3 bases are TGTGCCATCAGAAGTAGCGGGGAGGGGGAGCAGTTCTTC. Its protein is CAIRSSGEGEQFF.